The source of this TCR beta chain is a study of T cell responses to AZD1222 COVID-19 vaccine (TCRdb year 2021). Study-level background: Because spike-specific TCR depth and breadth did not differ between the two schedules, AZD1222 recipients who got a second dose at roughly 4 weeks were pooled with those who got a second dose at roughly 12 weeks. TCR sequencing was performed for about 250 trial participants, of whom about 200 were given two doses of AZD1222 and around 25 were given two doses of MenACWY control vaccine. Trial participants were enrolled by age into 18-55, 56-69 and 70-plus year subgroups, with around 150, 28 and 57 TCR-sequenced participants respectively. Study-wide findings and limitations: Reportedly, almost half of the unique spike-specific TCRs recognized epitopes lying outside the regions that are mutated in the B.1.351 and B.1.1.7 variants. Because no day 14 peak-response samples were available, the repertoires could be characterized only after the peak T cell response. CD4 TCRs associated with the vaccine covered the entire spike protein, and the dominant responses were in regions 160-218 and 743-854. Only five to seven AZD1222 recipients were SARS-CoV-2 seropositive at baseline, limiting conclusions about previously exposed vaccinees. In the small 56-69-year group, the increase in depth fell short of significance, most likely because of low power. Participants were mostly white British, with more females than males. The authors suggested clonal diversity may have been underestimated. A significant rise in spike-specific TCR breadth and depth was observed after two AZD1222 doses relative to day 0 and relative to MenACWY recipients.

With respect to this clone: This clone's antigen is unknown. Base quality data are lacking; no much larger clone is found one base away.

Based on the germline V gene, the CDR1 and CDR2 sequences are SGDLS and YYNGEE. Including cysteine and phenylalanine, the CDR3 has 15 amino acids. The read is trimmed to its CDR3 DNA, 45 bases read in frame from base 1. The trim is 0 bases for V and 0 bases for J, with a gap of 9 bases between the germline ends. The CDR3 regions of human TCRbeta chains were subjected to immunosequencing. Per the authors' processing: Repertoire TCRs were checked for matches against a reference library of SARS-CoV-2-specific TCRs that had been generated using the MIRA antigen-specificity platform. Breadth was defined as the fraction of unique TCRs that were SARS-CoV-2-associated, and depth was defined as the fraction of total T cells that were SARS-CoV-2-associated. Using the MIRA data, every spike-specific TCR was mapped to the spike region that the TCR reacted to and assigned to either a CD4 or a CD8 class. Log10-transformed breadth and depth values were compared by one-way ANOVA with Sidak's multiple comparisons tests. This immuneACCESS table, as held by TCRdb, lists in-frame sequences with V and J called but not all clones. Of the missing ones, under half trace to an unresolved V gene in checked studies; the others have no known cause. For V, J and clone size, that table is used; D and trimming come from the DNA. The sample has over 50,000 clones on record, 75% to 90% of them singletons. Over 12% of the sample comes from the top ten.

Explained via the paper, the time point label denotes: baseline before first vaccination. Vaccinee samples were obtained from the UK trials COV001 and COV002, which included a single-blind randomized controlled phase 2/3 trial of AZD1222 (ChAdOx1 nCoV-19) in healthy adults. Trial participant PBMC samples were collected at day 0 and day 28 after the second dose for TCRbeta chain sequencing. The receptor was isolated from an adult in good health. The sequences come from peripheral blood, collected on day 0 of AZD1222 vaccination. The rearranged chain carries TRBV9 and TRBJ1-1, with an unclear D gene assignment. The DNA is as follows: TGTGCCAGCAGCGTAGAGGCCGGACTGAACACTGAAGCTTTCTTT. This gives the protein CASSVEAGLNTEAFF.